The text below deals with one T cell receptor beta chain. Its antigen is unidentified. The data stem from a study of cytomegalovirus exposure and HLA in healthy donors. The wider study: An earlier analysis identified more than 95 million unique TCR beta sequences in some 180 million T cells. Of the donors genotyped, several hundred in all, 65% to 90% fell in the Caucasian-associated ancestry cluster. Study-wide results and limits: The authors confirmed in vitro that three CMV-associated chains were specific for CMV antigens. It emerged from a later analysis that several of the most significant clusters appeared to be linked to common viral pathogens.

Both 60 Vbeta primers and 13 Jbeta primers went into the PCR. The repertoire was sequenced with immunoSEQ multiplex PCR; TCRdb's copy has only in-frame clones and lacks some. The table shows about 120,000 clones, with around 61% occurring only once. V gave up 4 bases and J gave up 1 base, with 4 bases separating them. From germline, CDR1 is SGHTA and CDR2 FQGNSA. The CDR3 runs to 12 residues. The TCR originated in a woman in her twenties or thirties in good health and CMV-seronegative. V is TRBV7-2 and J is TRBJ1-1, with D unresolved. Sequences were obtained from PBMCs. CDR3 in amino acids: CASSYRNTEAFF. In DNA form, the CDR3 reads TGTGCCAGCAGCTACAGGAACACTGAAGCTTTCTTT.